These T cell receptor beta chains were read from a single sample in a study. TCRdb passed the 5' RACE reads through MiXCR, listing each CDR3 protein once. The data show 30,000 to 40,000 distinct CDR3 sequences, under 30% seen once. Material: naive CD4+ T cells sorted from a lymph node. These TCRs come from a female donor with breast cancer. CDR3s include the opening cysteine and the closing phenylalanine or tryptophan. A D gene is named only where the DNA matches it firmly. Rows give clone size only sometimes, using once, few, many, or a class for an expanded clone.

j_gene | v_gene | d_gene | abundance | CDR3nt | CDR3aa
TRBJ1-6 | TRBV20-1 | NA | many | TGCAGTGCTAGAGACCCGGCAGGATCACCCCTCCACTTT | CSARDPAGSPLHF
TRBJ2-2 | TRBV7-9 | NA | few | TGTGCCAGCAGCGACCAGGGGTCTGGGGAGCTGTTTTTT | CASSDQGSGELFF
TRBJ1-1 | TRBV5-1 | NA | NA | TGCGCCAGCAGCCCTAGATCAGACATGAACACTGAAGCTTTCTTT | CASSPRSDMNTEAFF
TRBJ2-2 | TRBV7-2 | TRBD2 | many | TGTGCCAGCAGCTTATCCGGACTAGATGTAGGGGAGCTGTTTTTT | CASSLSGLDVGELFF
TRBJ2-6 | TRBV4-1 | NA | medium-sized | TGCGCCAGCAGCCAAACAGGCTCTGGGGCCAACGTCCTGACTTTC | CASSQTGSGANVLTF
TRBJ2-7 | TRBV7-9 | NA | few | TGTGCCAGCAGCCCACCGTCTAACTACGAGCAGTACTTC | CASSPPSNYEQYF
TRBJ2-5 | TRBV29-1 | NA | few | TGCAGCGTTAAACCTCCGGGGCTTGAGACCCAGTACTTC | CSVKPPGLETQYF
TRBJ2-7 | TRBV6-5 | NA | few | TGTGCCAGCAGTTACTCGCGAAGTTTCAACGAGCAGTACTTC | CASSYSRSFNEQYF
TRBJ1-5 | TRBV27 | TRBD1 | NA | TGTACCAGCAGTTTGCGAGGGGGCGTGCAGCCCCAGCATTTT | CTSSLRGGVQPQHF
TRBJ2-1 | TRBV6-6 | TRBD2 | NA | TGTGCCAGCAGTACCTCAACTAGCGGCTACAATGAGCAGTTCTTC | CASSTSTSGYNEQFF
TRBJ1-5 | TRBV12-3/TRBV12-4 | NA | many | TGTGCCAGCAGTCTCAGGTCCCAACAGCCCCAGCATTTT | CASSLRSQQPQHF
TRBJ2-1 | TRBV4-1 | TRBD2 | few | TGCGCCAGCAGCCAAGACCGAGGGACTAGCGGGAGGTATGAGCAGTTCTTC | CASSQDRGTSGRYEQFF
TRBJ1-1 | TRBV20-1 | NA | many | TGCAGGGCAAGCCAGGGTCGGAACACTGAAGCTTTCTTT | CRASQGRNTEAFF
TRBJ1-5 | TRBV4-1 | NA | many | TGCGCCAGCACCCAACCGACAGCTAACCCCCGAGGAGGTCAGCCCCAGCATTTT | CASTQPTANPRGGQPQHF
TRBJ2-7 | TRBV5-5 | TRBD1 | medium-sized | TGTGCCAGCAGCTCGGACAGGGGAGCGGGCGGAATCTACGAGCAGTACTTC | CASSSDRGAGGIYEQYF
TRBJ2-5 | TRBV24-1 | NA | NA | TGTGCCACCAGTGACCCCAGGACAGACCAAGAGACCCAGTACTTC | CATSDPRTDQETQYF
TRBJ1-2 | TRBV11-2 | TRBD1 | few | TGTGCCAGCAGCCATGGACAGGGCTATGGCTACACCTTC | CASSHGQGYGYTF
TRBJ1-6 | TRBV4-1 | NA | NA | TGCGCCAGCAGCCAAAAGACTGCGTATAATTCACCCCTCCACTTT | CASSQKTAYNSPLHF
TRBJ1-5 | TRBV29-1 | TRBD1 | many | TGCAGCGTTGGCACAGGGGGCGGCAATCAGCCCCAGCATTTT | CSVGTGGGNQPQHF
TRBJ2-2 | TRBV7-8 | NA | NA | TGTGCCAGCAGCTTCGGGGGACAAGACACCGGGGAGCTGTTTTTT | CASSFGGQDTGELFF
TRBJ2-3 | TRBV10-3 | NA | few | TGTGCCATCAGTGGGGGGGCGTCGGGAAGCGGGGCAACACCTAGCACAGATACGCAGTATTTT | CAISGGASGSGATPSTDTQYF
TRBJ2-7 | TRBV4-1 | TRBD1 | few | TGCGCCAGCAGCCAAGATTGGGCAGGGGGCGCCCCTGGATCCTACGAGCAGTACTTC | CASSQDWAGGAPGSYEQYF
TRBJ2-4 | TRBV5-1 | NA | NA | TGCGCCAGCAGCTTACAGCAGGACCCACACCCTGAGGCCAAAAACATTCAGTACTTC | CASSLQQDPHPEAKNIQYF
TRBJ2-1 | TRBV7-3 | NA | NA | TGTGCCAGCAGCTACACCGGGACGCCGACCTACAATGAGCAGTTCTTC | CASSYTGTPTYNEQFF
TRBJ2-5 | TRBV4-3 | NA | NA | TGCGCCAGCAGCCAACTAGGATTCAGCGAGACCCAGTACTTC | CASSQLGFSETQYF
TRBJ2-1 | TRBV11-2 | TRBD2 | few | TGTGCCAGCAGCTTAGAGATAGCGGGGGCACTTGGGGATGAGCAGTTCTTC | CASSLEIAGALGDEQFF
TRBJ2-3 | TRBV7-2 | NA | few | TGTGCCAGCAGCTTACCGAACACAGATACGCAGTATTTT | CASSLPNTDTQYF
TRBJ1-4 | TRBV6-5 | NA | NA | TGTGCCAACGGGGGGGGTAGGGCGATTCATAATGAAAAACTGTTTTTT | CANGGGRAIHNEKLFF
TRBJ2-5 | TRBV20-1 | TRBD1 | few | TGCAGTGCTCCTCGGGGGGGACAGGGGACAGAGACCCAGTACTTC | CSAPRGGQGTETQYF
TRBJ2-7 | TRBV12-3/TRBV12-4 | TRBD1 | few | TGTGCCAGCAGTCGACAGGGTAGCGAGCAGTACTTC | CASSRQGSEQYF
TRBJ2-3 | TRBV5-1 | TRBD1 | NA | TGCGCCAGCAGCTCGGAGACAGGGCTAATCACAGATACGCAGTATTTT | CASSSETGLITDTQYF
TRBJ2-7 | TRBV7-2 | NA | NA | TGTGCCAGCAGCTTAGTTCCGTCACGCGAGCAGTACTTC | CASSLVPSREQYF
TRBJ1-2 | TRBV13 | TRBD1 | many | TGTGCCAGCAGTTTGGGGGACAGCGGTTATGGCTACACCTTC | CASSLGDSGYGYTF
TRBJ2-6 | TRBV5-4 | NA | few | TGTGCCAGCAGCTGGACCGCGGGTTCGGGGGGGGCCAACGTCCTGACTTTC | CASSWTAGSGGANVLTF
TRBJ2-2 | TRBV5-5 | NA | few | TGTGCCAGCAGCTGGACGGCAGACACCGGGGAGCTGTTTTTT | CASSWTADTGELFF
TRBJ1-5 | TRBV6-2/TRBV6-3 | NA | medium-sized | TGTGCCATCGCGGAGGGCAGATCTCATAGCAATCAGCCCCAGCATTTT | CAIAEGRSHSNQPQHF
TRBJ1-5 | TRBV6-2/TRBV6-3 | TRBD1 | few | TGTGCCAGGCGGGGACAGGGAAGCAATCAACCCCAGCATTTT | CARRGQGSNQPQHF
TRBJ2-1 | TRBV10-3 | TRBD2 | medium-sized | TGTGCCGTGCAGACGGGGGGATCGGCCAATGAGCAGTTCTTC | CAVQTGGSANEQFF
TRBJ2-1 | TRBV12-3/TRBV12-4 | NA | many | TGTGCCAGCAGGTTAGACCATGAGCAGTTCTTC | CASRLDHEQFF
TRBJ2-1 | TRBV6-2/TRBV6-3 | TRBD2 | few | TGTGCCAGCAGGTCTAGCGGGAGGGCCTACAATGAGCAGTTCTTC | CASRSSGRAYNEQFF
TRBJ1-1 | TRBV7-9 | TRBD1 | many | TGTGCCATCTTGACCGGGACAGCGAACACTGAAGCTTTCTTT | CAILTGTANTEAFF
TRBJ2-5 | TRBV5-1 | NA | NA | TGCGCCAGCAGCTTGGGTTTCTCGGCAGGGCCCCAAGAGACCCAGTACTTC | CASSLGFSAGPQETQYF
TRBJ1-6 | TRBV27 | NA | many | TGTGCCAGCAGTTTACGGGAAAATTCACCCCTCCACTTT | CASSLRENSPLHF
TRBJ2-5 | TRBV29-1 | TRBD1 | few | TGCAGCGTCGCCGGGACAGAGACGTCAGAGACCCAGTACTTC | CSVAGTETSETQYF
TRBJ2-4 | TRBV5-1 | NA | NA | TGCGCCAGCAGCCCTGGCACGGGTCCCCACGTTCGCGTAGCCAAAAACATTCAGTACTTC | CASSPGTGPHVRVAKNIQYF
TRBJ2-7 | TRBV4-3 | TRBD2 | medium-sized | TGCGCCAGCAGCCAGGGGACTAGCGGGATGTACGAGCAGTACTTC | CASSQGTSGMYEQYF
TRBJ1-5 | TRBV20-1 | NA | many | TGCAGTGCTAGAGGTAGCGATCAGCCCCAGCATTTT | CSARGSDQPQHF
TRBJ1-5 | TRBV6-2/TRBV6-3 | NA | NA | TGTGCCAGCAGTTGGCGACTGAGCAATCAGCCCCAGCATTTT | CASSWRLSNQPQHF
TRBJ1-2 | TRBV7-9 | NA | few | TGTGCCAGCAGCGACGAGACGTCGGGCTACACCTTC | CASSDETSGYTF
TRBJ2-5 | TRBV27 | NA | NA | TGTGCCAGCAGTTTATTAGGTCGAGAGACCCAGTACTTC | CASSLLGRETQYF
TRBJ2-4 | TRBV7-8 | NA | NA | TGTGCCAGCAGCTTAGTAGACCTCCAGGGGTTTCCCAAAAACATTCAGTACTTC | CASSLVDLQGFPKNIQYF
TRBJ2-1 | TRBV7-2 | NA | few | TGTGCCAGCAGCTTACTCGGCCCCAGCTCCTACAATGAGCAGTTCTTC | CASSLLGPSSYNEQFF
TRBJ2-7 | TRBV5-1 | TRBD2 | few | TGCGCCAGCAGCCTTTCGCCTAGCGGGAGTTTAGGCGAGCAGTACTTC | CASSLSPSGSLGEQYF
TRBJ1-6 | TRBV5-5 | NA | NA | TGTGCCAGCAGCTTGGACAGTATCGATTCACCCCTCCACTTT | CASSLDSIDSPLHF
TRBJ2-7 | TRBV6-5 | TRBD1 | many | TGTGCCAGCAGTTTAGGGACAGGCGGCACCGAGCAGTACTTC | CASSLGTGGTEQYF
TRBJ2-7 | TRBV7-9 | NA | NA | TGTGCCAGCAGCTCACATTACGAGCAGTACTTC | CASSSHYEQYF
TRBJ1-2 | TRBV7-3 | NA | NA | TGTGCCAGCAGCTTAGCAGGGAACTATGGCTACACCTTC | CASSLAGNYGYTF
TRBJ2-7 | TRBV20-1 | NA | NA | TGCAGTGCTAGGGACAGCCTCGAATACGAGCAGTACTTC | CSARDSLEYEQYF
TRBJ1-2 | TRBV6-5 | TRBD1 | few | TGTGCCAGCACCTCTCGGCCAGGGGGCGTAAACTATGGCTACACCTTC | CASTSRPGGVNYGYTF